A single sample is the source of the 2 T cell receptor beta chains below, sequenced in a study of T cell responses to AZD1222 COVID-19 vaccine. TCRdb's copy holds only in-frame clones and misses some; the assay was immunoSEQ multiplex PCR. The profile covers 150,000 to 200,000 clones, with 88% appearing a single time and around 10% taken by the ten largest. The material was peripheral blood, obtained 28 days after the second AZD1222 dose. All receptors come from an adult who received the AZD1222 COVID-19 vaccine.

The chain uses TRBV29-1 and TRBJ2-3; no clear D. The length of the CDR3 is 15 residues. The V and J ends lost 3 bases and 1 base respectively, with 14 bases between them. Per the germline V gene, CDR1 is SQVTM and CDR2 is ANQGSEA. The CDR3 DNA is TGCAGCGTTGATGGCAGTATGTTTGGCACAGATACGCAGTATTTT. Amino acid sequence: CSVDGSMFGTDTQYF.

The V and J genes are TRBV30 and TRBJ1-2; D not resolved. V shed 1 base and J shed 3 bases, with 6 bases lying between them. CDR1 is GTSNPN, CDR2 SVGIG, per germline (reference sequence). The CDR3 extends over 12 amino acids. CDR3 sequence reads: CAWSGIYYGYTF. The CDR3 region has the DNA TGTGCCTGGAGTGGGATTTACTATGGCTACACCTTC. The complete variable domain, with remaining parts taken from reference TRBV30 and TRBJ1-2, reads SQTIHQWPATLVQPVGSPLSLECTVEGTSNPNLYWYRQAAGRGLQLLFYSVGIGQISSEVPQNLSASRPQDRQFILSSKKLLLSDSGFYLCAWSGIYYGYTFGSGTRLTVV.